These 9 T cell receptor beta chains share one sample of origin, sequenced in a study of CD8 T cells in Susac syndrome (dated by TCRdb to about 2019). Preparation of the library involved the immunoSEQ multiplex PCR assay. RNA was extracted using the RNeasy kit, and roughly 0.5 to 1 microgram was reverse transcribed with random hexamers. TCRdb reprocessing: public reads trimmed at Q25 with fastp, clones called with MiXCR, in-frame beta chains kept. Merged by CDR3 protein, the rows form single entries marked with the most common genes and DNA. The sample data list 200,000 to 250,000 distinct CDR3 sequences, and 95% of these were observed just once. The leading ten clones occupy approximately 0.082% of the sample. The source material was CD4+ T cells from PBMCs. The receptors were sampled from a human donor with multiple sclerosis.

The rearrangement joins TRBV29-1 to TRBJ1-2; the D gene is possibly TRBD1 (6 bases). V was cut by 6 bases and J by 0 bases, with 14 bases left in between. This CDR3 is built from 14 residues. Germline V CDR1 and CDR2: SQVTM, ANQGSEA. CDR3 sequence: CSVPSTGPNYGYTF. CDR3 nucleotides: TGCAGCGTGCCATCGACAGGACCTAACTATGGCTACACCTTC.

The chain has TRBV11-2 and TRBJ2-3, with D perhaps being TRBD1 or TRBD2 (6 bases each). The CDR3 sequence is 13 residues long. Per germline, CDR1 SGHAT and CDR2 FQNNGV. With 8 bases removed from V and 3 bases from J, the gap between germline ends came to 12 bases. CDR3 nucleotide sequence: TGTGCCAGCGGGGGGCAACGGACAGATACGCAGTATTTT. It is translated as CASGGQRTDTQYF.

V and J are TRBV24-1 and TRBJ2-3, with D unresolved. Trimming removed 5 bases at V and 1 base at J, with 12 bases between. The CDR3 is 15 amino acids. Germline CDR1 and CDR2: KGHDR and SFDVKD. The CDR3 nucleotides read TGTGCCACCAGTGGAGGTATATCCGGCACAGATACGCAGTATTTT. As protein: CATSGGISGTDTQYF.

The rearrangement uses TRBV2 and TRBJ2-6, with 9 bases lining up with TRBD1. The CDR3 contains 16 residues. The J segment lost 1 base and the V segment lost 7 bases, leaving 5 bases of the junction unmatched. Per germline, CDR1 SNHLY and CDR2 FYNNEI. The chain's CDR3 is CASKEQGASGANVLTF. The CDR3 coding sequence is TGTGCCAGCAAGGAACAGGGGGCGTCTGGGGCCAACGTCCTGACTTTC.

This clonotype has only one observation. This chain joins TRBV29-1 and TRBJ2-1; the D is unclear. This CDR3 is 12 amino acids long. Germline V gene lookup returns CDR1 SQVTM and CDR2 ANQGSEA. Deletions cut 5 bases from V and 4 bases from J, with 9 bases between. CDR3 in DNA: TGCAGCGTTCTTGACGGGTACAATGAGCAGTTCTTC. This translates into CSVLDGYNEQFF.

For the CDR3, the DNA is TGTGCCAGCAGGTACAGGGGAGGAGATACGCAGTATTTT. Its protein is CASRYRGGDTQYF. The chain is built from TRBV2 and TRBJ2-3, with D possibly TRBD1 on 7 matching bases. The germline V gene encodes CDR1 SNHLY and CDR2 FYNNEI. V lost 6 bases to trimming and J lost 5 bases, with 12 bases between them. The CDR3 runs to 13 residues.

The CDR3 nucleotides read TGCAGTGCTAGTCGGGGGGTGACCTACGAGCAGTACTTC. This sequence encodes CSASRGVTYEQYF. The genes are TRBV20-1 and TRBJ2-7; TRBD2 matches 7 bases. The CDR3 contains 13 residues. Unmatched junction bases numbered 4, after V lost 3 bases and J lost 2 bases. The germline CDR1 and CDR2 sequences are DFQATT and SNEGSKA (reference sequence).

The rearrangement uses TRBV15 and TRBJ2-1; 8 nucleotides align to TRBD1. The trim removed 4 bases at V and 16 bases at J, leaving 18 bases unmatched. The CDR3 is 15 residues long. Germline-derived CDR1 and CDR2 are LNHNV and YYDKDF (reference sequence). CDR3 nucleotide sequence: TGTGCCACCAGCACGGACAGGGTTTCTTCCGCGTGGACTTTCTTC. Translating gives CATSTDRVSSAWTFF.

This chain joins TRBV20-1 and TRBJ2-5; D is uncertain. V dropped 3 bases and J dropped 6 bases, with 14 bases sitting between them. Germline loops: CDR1 DFQATT, CDR2 SNEGSKA (reference sequence). The CDR3 contains 13 residues. The CDR3 DNA follows: TGCAGTGCTAGTCCAGATCCTGCCCAGACCCAGTACTTC. Encoded protein: CSASPDPAQTQYF.